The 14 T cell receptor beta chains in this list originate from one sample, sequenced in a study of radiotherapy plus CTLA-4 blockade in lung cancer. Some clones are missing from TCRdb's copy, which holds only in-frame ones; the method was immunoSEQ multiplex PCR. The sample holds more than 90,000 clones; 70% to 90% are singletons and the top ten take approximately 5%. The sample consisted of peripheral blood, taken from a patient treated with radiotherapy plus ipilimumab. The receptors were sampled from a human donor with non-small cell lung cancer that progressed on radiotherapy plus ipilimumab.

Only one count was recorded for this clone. The CDR3 nucleotides are TGTGCCAGCAGTTCCCATACCTACGAGCAGTACTTC. As protein: CASSSHTYEQYF. This chain joins TRBV28 and TRBJ2-7; D unresolved. Per germline, CDR1 MDHEN and CDR2 SYDVKM. There are 12 residues in the CDR3. V gave up 4 bases and J gave up 2 bases, with 6 bases separating them.

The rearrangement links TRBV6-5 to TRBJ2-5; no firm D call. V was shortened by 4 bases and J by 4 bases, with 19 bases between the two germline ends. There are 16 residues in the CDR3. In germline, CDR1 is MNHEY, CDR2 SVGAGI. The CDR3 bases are TGTGCCAGCAGTTCATCCCCAGGAGTCCCAAGAGAGACCCAGTACTTC. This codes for CASSSSPGVPRETQYF.

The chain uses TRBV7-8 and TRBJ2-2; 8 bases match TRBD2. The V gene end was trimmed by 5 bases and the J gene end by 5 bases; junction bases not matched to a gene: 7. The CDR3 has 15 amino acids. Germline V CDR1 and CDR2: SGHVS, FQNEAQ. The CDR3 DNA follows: TGTGCCAGCAGCCCTCTCACGGGAGGGACCGGGGAGCTGTTTTTT. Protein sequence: CASSPLTGGTGELFF.

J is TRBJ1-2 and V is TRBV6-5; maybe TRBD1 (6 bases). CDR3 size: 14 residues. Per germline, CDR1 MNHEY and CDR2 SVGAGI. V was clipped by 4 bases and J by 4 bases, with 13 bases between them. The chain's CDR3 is CASSSSDRFYGYTF. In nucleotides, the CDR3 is TGTGCCAGCAGTTCCTCAGACAGGTTCTATGGCTACACCTTC.

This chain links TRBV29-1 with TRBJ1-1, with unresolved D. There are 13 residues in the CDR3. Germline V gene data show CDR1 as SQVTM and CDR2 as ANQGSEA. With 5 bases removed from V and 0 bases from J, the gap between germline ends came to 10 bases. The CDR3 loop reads CSVNSGLNTEAFF. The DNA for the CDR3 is TGCAGCGTTAACAGCGGCTTGAACACTGAAGCTTTCTTT.

As DNA, the CDR3 is TGCGCCAGCAGCTTCGCGGGATCCAACGGTGAAGCTTTCTTT. This translates into CASSFAGSNGEAFF. The chain combines TRBV5-1 with TRBJ1-1, with D uncertain. V was pared by 2 bases and J by 7 bases, with 15 bases between. CDR3 length equals 14 residues. Germline CDR1 and CDR2: SGHRS and YFSETQ.

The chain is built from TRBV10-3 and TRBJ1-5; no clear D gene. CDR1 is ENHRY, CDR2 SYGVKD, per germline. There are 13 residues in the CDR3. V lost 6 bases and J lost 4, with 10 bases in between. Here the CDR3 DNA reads TGTGCCATCAGGTCCGATTTGAATCAGCCCCAGCATTTT. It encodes CAIRSDLNQPQHF.

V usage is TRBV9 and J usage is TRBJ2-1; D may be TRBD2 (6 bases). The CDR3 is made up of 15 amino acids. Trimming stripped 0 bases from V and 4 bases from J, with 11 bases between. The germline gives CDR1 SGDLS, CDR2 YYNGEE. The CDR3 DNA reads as TGTGCCAGCAGCGTAGCTAGCGACCCGTACAATGAGCAGTTCTTC. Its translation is CASSVASDPYNEQFF.

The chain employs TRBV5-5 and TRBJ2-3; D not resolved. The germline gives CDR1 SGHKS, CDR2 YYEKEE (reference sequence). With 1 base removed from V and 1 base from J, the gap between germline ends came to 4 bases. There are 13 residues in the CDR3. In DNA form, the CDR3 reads TGTGCCAGCAGCTTGCTAGGCACAGATACGCAGTATTTT. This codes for CASSLLGTDTQYF.

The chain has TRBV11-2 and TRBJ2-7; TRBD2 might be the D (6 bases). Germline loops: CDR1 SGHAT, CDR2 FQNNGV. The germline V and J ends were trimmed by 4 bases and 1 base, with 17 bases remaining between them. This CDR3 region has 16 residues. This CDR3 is CASSSRGSGPSYEQYF. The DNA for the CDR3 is TGTGCCAGCAGCTCGCGTGGGAGCGGGCCTTCCTACGAGCAGTACTTC.

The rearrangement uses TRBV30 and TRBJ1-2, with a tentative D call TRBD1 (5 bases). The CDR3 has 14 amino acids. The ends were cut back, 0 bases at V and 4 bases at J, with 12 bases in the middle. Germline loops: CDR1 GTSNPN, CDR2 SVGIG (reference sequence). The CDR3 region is CAWSVYRTSYGYTF. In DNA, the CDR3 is TGTGCCTGGAGTGTTTACCGGACAAGCTATGGCTACACCTTC. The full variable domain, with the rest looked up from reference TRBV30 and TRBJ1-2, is SQTIHQWPATLVQPVGSPLSLECTVEGTSNPNLYWYRQAAGRGLQLLFYSVGIGQISSEVPQNLSASRPQDRQFILSSKKLLLSDSGFYLCAWSVYRTSYGYTFGSGTRLTVV.

The CDR3 spells CASRPGRLANNEQFF. The CDR3 DNA follows: TGTGCCAGCAGGCCGGGTCGGCTAGCGAACAATGAGCAGTTCTTC. The chain carries TRBV2 and TRBJ2-1, with D maybe TRBD2 (6 bases). Trimming left V 6 bases short and J 5 bases short, with 17 bases between. CDR1 SNHLY and CDR2 FYNNEI come from the germline V gene. The CDR3 is 15 residues long.

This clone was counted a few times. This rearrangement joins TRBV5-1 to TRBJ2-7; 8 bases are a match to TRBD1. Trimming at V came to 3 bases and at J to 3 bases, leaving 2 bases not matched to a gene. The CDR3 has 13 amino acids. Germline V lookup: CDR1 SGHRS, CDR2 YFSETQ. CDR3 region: CASSYGQGYEQYF. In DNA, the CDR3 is TGCGCCAGCAGCTATGGACAGGGCTACGAGCAGTACTTC.

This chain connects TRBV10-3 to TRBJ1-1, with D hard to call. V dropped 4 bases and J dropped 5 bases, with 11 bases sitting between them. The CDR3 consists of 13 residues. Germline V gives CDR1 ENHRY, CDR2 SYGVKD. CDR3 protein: CAISGPGGTEAFF. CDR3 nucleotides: TGTGCCATCAGTGGTCCAGGAGGGACTGAAGCTTTCTTT.